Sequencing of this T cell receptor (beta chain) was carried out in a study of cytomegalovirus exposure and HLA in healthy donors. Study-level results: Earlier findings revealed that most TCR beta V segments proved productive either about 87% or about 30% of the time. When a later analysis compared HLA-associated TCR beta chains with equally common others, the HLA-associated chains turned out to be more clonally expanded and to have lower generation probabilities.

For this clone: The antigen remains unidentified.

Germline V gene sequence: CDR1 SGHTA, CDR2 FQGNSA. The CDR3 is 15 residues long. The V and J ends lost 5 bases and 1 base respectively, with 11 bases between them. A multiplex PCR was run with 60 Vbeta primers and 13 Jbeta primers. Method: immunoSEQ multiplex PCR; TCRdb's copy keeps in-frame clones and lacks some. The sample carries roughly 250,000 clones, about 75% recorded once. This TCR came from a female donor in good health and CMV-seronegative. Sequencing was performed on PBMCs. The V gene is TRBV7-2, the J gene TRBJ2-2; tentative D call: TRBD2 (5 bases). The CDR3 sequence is CASSPTRLNTGELFF. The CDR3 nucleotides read TGTGCCAGCAGCCCCACTAGATTGAACACCGGGGAGCTGTTTTTT.